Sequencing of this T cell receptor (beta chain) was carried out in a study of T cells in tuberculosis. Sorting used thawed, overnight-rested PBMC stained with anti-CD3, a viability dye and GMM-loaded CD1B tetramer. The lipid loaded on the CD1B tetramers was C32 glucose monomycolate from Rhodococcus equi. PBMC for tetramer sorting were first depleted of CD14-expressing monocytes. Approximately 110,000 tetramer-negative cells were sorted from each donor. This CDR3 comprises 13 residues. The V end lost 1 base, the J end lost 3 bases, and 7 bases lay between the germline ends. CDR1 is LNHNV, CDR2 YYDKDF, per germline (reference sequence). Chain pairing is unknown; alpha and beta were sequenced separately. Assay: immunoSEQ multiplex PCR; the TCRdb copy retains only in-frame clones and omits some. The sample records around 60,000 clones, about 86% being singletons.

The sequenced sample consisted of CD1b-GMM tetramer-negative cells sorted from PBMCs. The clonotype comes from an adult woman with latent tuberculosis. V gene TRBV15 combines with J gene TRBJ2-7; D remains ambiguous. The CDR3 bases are TGTGCCACCAGCAGAGGCCAGAACTACGAGCAGTACTTC. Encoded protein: CATSRGQNYEQYF. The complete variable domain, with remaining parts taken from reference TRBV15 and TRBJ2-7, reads DAMVIQNPRYQVTQFGKPVTLSCSQTLNHNVMYWYQQKSSQAPKLLFHYYDKDFNNEADTPDNFQSRRPNTSFCFLDIRSPGLGDTAMYLCATSRGQNYEQYFGPGTRLTVT.